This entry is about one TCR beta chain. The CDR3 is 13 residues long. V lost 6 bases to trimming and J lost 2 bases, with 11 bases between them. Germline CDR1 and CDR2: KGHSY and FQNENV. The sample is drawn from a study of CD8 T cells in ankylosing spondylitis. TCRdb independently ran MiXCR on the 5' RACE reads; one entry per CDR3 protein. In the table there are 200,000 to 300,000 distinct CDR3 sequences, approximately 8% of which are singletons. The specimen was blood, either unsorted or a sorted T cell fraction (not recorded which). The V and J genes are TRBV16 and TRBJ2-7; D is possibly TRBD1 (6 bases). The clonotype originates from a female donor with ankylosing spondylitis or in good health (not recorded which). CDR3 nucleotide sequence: TGTGCCAGCAGAGCAGGGGTGGCCTACGAGCAGTACTTC. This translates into CASRAGVAYEQYF.